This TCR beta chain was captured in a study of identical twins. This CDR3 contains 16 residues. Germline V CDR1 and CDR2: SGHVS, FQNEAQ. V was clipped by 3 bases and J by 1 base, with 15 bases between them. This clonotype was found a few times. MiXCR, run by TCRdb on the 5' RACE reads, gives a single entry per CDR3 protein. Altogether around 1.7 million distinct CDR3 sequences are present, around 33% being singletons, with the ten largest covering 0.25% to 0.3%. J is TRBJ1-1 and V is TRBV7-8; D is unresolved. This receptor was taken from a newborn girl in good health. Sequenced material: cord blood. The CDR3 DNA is TGTGCCAGCAGCTTGGGCCCCGAGGAGGGGAACACTGAAGCTTTCTTT. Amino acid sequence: CASSLGPEEGNTEAFF.